These 20 T cell receptor beta chains came from one sample sequenced in a study of T-cell memory formation after mild COVID-19. TCRdb re-analysed the 5' RACE reads in MiXCR, keeping a single row per CDR3 protein. This table holds about 360,000 distinct CDR3 sequences, approximately 13% found once. Sequencing was performed on PBMCs or a T cell subset sorted from them (not recorded which). These receptors came from a man aged 18 to 30 who had mild COVID-19 (a few samples of this study predate the infection). Cell type and time point are not known.

In this sample, this clonotype turned up a few times. The rearrangement links TRBV6-5 to TRBJ1-1; TRBD1 might be the D (6 bases). V dropped 0 bases and J dropped 1 base, with 9 bases sitting between them. CDR3 length: 15 residues. Per germline, CDR1 MNHEY and CDR2 SVGAGI. The CDR3 DNA sequence: TGTGCCAGCAGTTACTCCGACAGGCCGAACACTGAAGCTTTCTTT. It specifies CASSYSDRPNTEAFF.

This clonotype was detected only a few times. The V gene is TRBV6-2 or TRBV6-3, the J gene TRBJ2-7; 12 positions match TRBD2. The V and J ends lost 6 bases and 1 base, in that order; junction bases with no gene match: 1. Germline V gene lookup returns CDR1 MNHEY and CDR2 SVGEGT. The CDR3 spans 14 residues. The CDR3 here is CASRGTSGSYEQYV. DNA for the CDR3: TGTGCCAGCAGAGGGACTAGCGGGTCCTACGAGCAGTACGTC.

The rearrangement joins TRBV7-2 to TRBJ2-2; 8 bases are shared with TRBD1. This CDR3 spans 15 amino acids. Germline V gene lookup returns CDR1 SGHTA and CDR2 FQGNSA. The V gene end was trimmed by 5 bases and the J gene end by 6 bases; junction bases not matched to a gene: 8. The CDR3 loop reads CASSPDRGGAGELFF. Written as DNA, the CDR3 is TGTGCCAGCAGCCCAGACAGGGGAGGCGCCGGGGAGCTGTTTTTT.

This clonotype was detected a few times. The V call is TRBV10-3, the J call TRBJ1-2; the D is unclear. The CDR3 is 13 residues long. From germline, CDR1 is ENHRY and CDR2 SYGVKD. Trimming stripped 3 bases from V and 3 bases from J, with 8 bases between. The CDR3 region is CAISEPSHYGYTF. CDR3 nucleotide sequence: TGTGCCATCAGTGAACCCAGCCACTATGGCTACACCTTC.

This clonotype was counted a few times. The CDR3 bases are TGCAGTGCTAGCAACAGGGAAGACTATGGCTACACCTTC. Translated: CSASNREDYGYTF. The rearrangement joins TRBV20-1 to TRBJ1-2, with TRBD1 as a possible D gene (6 bases). The CDR3 has 13 amino acids. V lost 3 bases to trimming and J lost 3 bases, with 11 bases between them. Germline V gene lookup returns CDR1 DFQATT and CDR2 SNEGSKA (reference sequence).

There are a few counts of this clonotype. The chain has TRBV20-1 and TRBJ2-3; tentatively, D is TRBD2 (6 bases). V was pared by 0 bases and J by 3 bases, with 10 bases between. The germline V gene encodes CDR1 DFQATT and CDR2 SNEGSKA (reference sequence). CDR3 length: 14 residues. The CDR3 DNA reads as TGCAGTGCTAGAGATGCGAGCGGGACAGATACGCAGTATTTT. It codes for CSARDASGTDTQYF.

In its sample, this clonotype was seen many times. This chain uses TRBV29-1 with TRBJ1-1; the match to TRBD1 covers 7 bases. This CDR3 has 15 residues. Germline V gene lookup returns CDR1 SQVTM and CDR2 ANQGSEA. J lost 0 bases, V lost 6 bases, and 10 bases had no gene match. Here the CDR3 reads CSVAQGWGMNTEAFF. Written as DNA, the CDR3 is TGCAGCGTGGCACAGGGGTGGGGAATGAACACTGAAGCTTTCTTT.

This clonotype was seen repeatedly, ten times or more. The chain carries TRBV23-1 and TRBJ1-1; no reliable D call. TRBV23-1 is identified as an open reading frame with a role that is uncertain. V lost 0 bases and J 8 bases, leaving 7 bases between the germline ends. The CDR3 has 12 residues. CDR3 amino acids: CASSQSIGEAFF. CDR3 DNA: TGCGCCAGCAGTCAATCGATCGGGGAAGCTTTCTTT.

This clonotype was seen a few times. J is TRBJ1-6 and V is TRBV7-9; TRBD1 might be the D (5 bases). Trimming removed 1 base from V and 5 bases from J, with 9 bases in between. From germline, CDR1 is SEHNR and CDR2 FQNEAQ (reference sequence). This CDR3 has 15 amino acids. The CDR3 loop reads CASSLEGRDNSPLHF. The CDR3 nucleotides read TGTGCCAGCAGCTTAGAGGGCAGGGATAATTCACCCCTCCACTTT. The complete variable domain, with remaining parts taken from reference TRBV7-9 and TRBJ1-6, reads DTGVSQNPRHKITKRGQNVTFRCDPISEHNRLYWYRQTLGQGPEFLTYFQNEAQLEKSRLLSDRFSAERPKGSFSTLEIQRTEQGDSAMYLCASSLEGRDNSPLHFGNGTRLTVT.

The V and J genes are TRBV7-2 and TRBJ1-2; TRBD1 matches at 8 bases. Germline V CDR1 and CDR2: SGHTA, FQGNSA. This CDR3 region has 16 residues. V lost 4 bases to trimming and J lost 5 bases; unmatched junction nucleotides: 12. This CDR3 reads CASSSMGARGLYGYTF. DNA of the CDR3: TGTGCCAGCAGCTCTATGGGCGCCAGGGGGCTTTATGGCTACACCTTC.

This clonotype appeared many times. The rearrangement uses TRBV29-1 and TRBJ2-3, with a possible D match to TRBD1 (6 bases). Between the trimmed V and J ends, which lost 2 bases and 5 bases, there was a span of 11 bases. The CDR3 contains 13 residues. CDR1 SQVTM and CDR2 ANQGSEA come from the germline V gene. The CDR3 reads CSVEYRVRDTQYF. DNA for the CDR3: TGCAGCGTTGAATACAGGGTCAGAGATACGCAGTATTTT.

The chain recombines TRBV7-9 with TRBJ2-1; 9 bases map to TRBD1. Per the germline V gene, CDR1 is SEHNR and CDR2 is FQNEAQ (reference sequence). The CDR3 sequence is 14 residues long. The ends lost 3 bases at V and 9 bases at J; junction bases unmatched: 6. The CDR3 coding sequence is TGTGCCAGCAGCTTGGGGACAGGGTCCTCTGAGCAGTTCTTC. Translating gives CASSLGTGSSEQFF.

CDR3 residues: CSEGDSTDTQYF. The CDR3 DNA follows: TGCAGTGAGGGGGACAGCACAGATACGCAGTATTTT. This sequence joins TRBV29-1 and TRBJ2-3; D is perhaps TRBD1 (6 bases). The CDR3 extends over 12 amino acids. CDR1 and CDR2 (germline): SQVTM, ANQGSEA.

Notes on this clonotype: In this CDR3 the conserved last residue, phenylalanine or tryptophan, is missing, so a read error is likely. The DNA is omitted, as the CDR3 cannot be located on it reliably, and the CDR3 follows TCRdb's listing. V usage is TRBV5-6 and J usage is TRBJ2-3; the D call TRBD1 from the table was never checked on the DNA. The germline CDR1 and CDR2 sequences are SGHDT and YYEEEE. The CDR3 is 8 amino acids in total, end residues counted. This CDR3 reads CASSRDIY.

This clonotype occurred a few times. The CDR3 loop is CASSPRRGGSEKLFF. Written as DNA, the CDR3 is TGCGCCAGCAGCCCGAGGCGGGGGGGAAGTGAAAAACTGTTTTTT. The chain has TRBV5-1 and TRBJ1-4; D is possibly TRBD1 (5 bases). Trimming pared 4 bases from V and 7 bases from J, leaving 17 bases between. CDR1 and CDR2 from the germline V gene are SGHRS and YFSETQ. This CDR3 is 15 amino acids long.

This chain joins TRBV19 and TRBJ2-2; possibly TRBD2 for D (5 bases). The CDR3 has 14 residues. CDR1 is LNHDA and CDR2 is SQIVND in the germline V gene (reference sequence). The germline V and J ends were trimmed by 6 bases and 4 bases, with 12 bases remaining between them. CDR3 DNA: TGTGCCAGTAGGGGCGAGGGAATCACCGGGGAGCTGTTTTTT. As protein: CASRGEGITGELFF.

This clonotype was observed a few times. The chain joins TRBV4-3 to TRBJ2-5, with TRBD2 identical over 8 bases. The CDR3 sequence is 17 residues long. V gave up 1 base and J gave up 5 bases; unmatched junction bases: 12. Germline CDR1 and CDR2: LGHNA and YSLEER. CDR3 DNA: TGCGCCAGCAGCCAAGGTTGGGCGGGGGGAGCATACGAGACCCAGTACTTC. It encodes CASSQGWAGGAYETQYF.

The rearrangement joins TRBV5-1 to TRBJ1-6; D is unresolved. CDR1 is SGHRS, CDR2 YFSETQ, per germline. The V end lost 8 bases, the J end lost 0 bases, and 12 bases lay between the germline ends. This CDR3 region has 15 residues. This CDR3 reads CASRNWGSYNSPLHF. The CDR3 nucleotides are TGCGCCAGTAGGAATTGGGGCTCCTATAATTCACCCCTCCACTTT. The full variable domain, rest sourced from reference TRBV5-1 and TRBJ1-6, is KAGVTQTPRYLIKTRGQQVTLSCSPISGHRSVSWYQQTPGQGLQFLFEYFSETQRNKGNFPGRFSGRQFSNSRSEMNVSTLELGDSALYLCASRNWGSYNSPLHFGNGTRLTVT.

The V call is TRBV4-1, the J call TRBJ1-1; D remains unclear. This CDR3 has 16 amino acids. The V gene lost 0 bases and the J gene lost 4 bases, with 15 bases spanning the gap. Germline V lookup: CDR1 MGHRA, CDR2 YSYEKL. The CDR3 here is CASSQEGLRRFTEAFF. In DNA, the CDR3 is TGCGCCAGCAGCCAAGAAGGTTTGAGACGGTTCACTGAAGCTTTCTTT.

This clonotype was seen ten or more times. The chain uses TRBV7-2 and TRBJ2-7; tentatively, D is TRBD1 or TRBD2 (6 bases each). CDR1 SGHTA and CDR2 FQGNSA come from the germline V gene. Deletions cut 5 bases from V and 6 bases from J, with 17 bases between. This CDR3 is 14 amino acids long. CDR3 DNA: TGTGCCAGCAGCGCGGGACACCCGACCTCCGAGCAGTACTTC. Its protein product is CASSAGHPTSEQYF.